The 17 T cell receptor beta chains presented below share a single source sample, sequenced in a study of control samples from healthy donors and cancer patients. Sequencing used immunoSEQ multiplex PCR; TCRdb keeps in-frame clones, though not all of them. The sample records about 160,000 clones, approximately 93% being singletons. Source material: blood. These TCRs come from a woman between 40 and 50 years old in good health.

Only one count was recorded for this clone. The CDR3 DNA is TGTGCCAGCAAGCAGGGGTTGGGGAACACTGAAGCTTTCTTT. As protein: CASKQGLGNTEAFF. The chain has TRBV6-4 and TRBJ1-1; possible D gene TRBD1, 6 bases. Germline loops: CDR1 MRHNA, CDR2 SNTAGT. V gave up 7 bases and J gave up 1 base, with 13 bases separating them. This CDR3 is built from 14 residues.

The V gene is TRBV3-1 (or the pseudogene TRBV3-2), the J gene TRBJ1-5; D remains unclear. Between the trimmed V and J ends, which lost 5 bases and 7 bases, there was a span of 12 bases. The CDR3 extends over 13 amino acids. CDR1 is LGHDT, CDR2 YNNKEL, per germline (reference sequence). This CDR3 is CASSRRAEQPQHF. The CDR3 nucleotides read TGTGCCAGCAGCAGAAGGGCGGAACAGCCCCAGCATTTT.

V gene TRBV25-1 combines with J gene TRBJ2-5, with 7 bases aligning to TRBD1. CDR3 length equals 13 residues. Losses at the gene ends were 5 bases for V and 4 bases for J; bases not matched to a gene: 4. Per germline, CDR1 MGHDK and CDR2 SYGVNS. The CDR3 is CASSPGGLETQYF. The DNA for the CDR3 is TGTGCCAGCAGTCCAGGGGGTCTAGAGACCCAGTACTTC.

The chain links TRBV27 to TRBJ1-2, with 8 bases that match TRBD1. This CDR3 has 14 amino acids. V was pared by 5 bases and J by 6 bases, with 8 bases of the junction left unmatched. Germline-derived CDR1 and CDR2 are MNHEY and SMNVEV (reference sequence). The CDR3 is CASSTDRVTNGYTF. The CDR3 DNA is TGTGCCAGCAGTACGGACAGGGTGACGAATGGCTACACCTTC.

The chain is built from TRBV5-1 and TRBJ1-4; 9 nucleotides align to TRBD1. This CDR3 has 16 residues. The V and J ends lost 1 base and 5 bases, in that order; junction bases with no gene match: 6. Germline loops: CDR1 SGHRS, CDR2 YFSETQ. The CDR3 DNA is TGCGCCAGCAGCTTGACCCCCGGGACAGGGAATGAAAAACTGTTTTTT. Amino acids: CASSLTPGTGNEKLFF.

V is TRBV7-2 and J is TRBJ2-3; D might be TRBD2 (5 bases). This CDR3 is built from 17 residues. Germline lookup yields CDR1 SGHTA and CDR2 FQGNSA. Between the trimmed V and J ends, which lost 2 bases and 0 bases, there was a span of 15 bases. The CDR3 loop is CASSLPARGLSTDTQYF. Here the CDR3 DNA reads TGTGCCAGCAGCTTACCTGCCCGCGGGTTGAGCACAGATACGCAGTATTTT.

This chain connects TRBV7-9 to TRBJ2-1, with 9 nucleotides matching TRBD2. The CDR3 spans 18 residues. The germline V gene encodes CDR1 SEHNR and CDR2 FQNEAQ (reference sequence). The ends lost 7 bases at V and 9 bases at J; junction bases unmatched: 22. The CDR3: CASTVGDRTTSGFSEQFF. CDR3 bases: TGTGCCAGCACCGTGGGGGACCGTACGACTAGCGGCTTTAGTGAGCAGTTCTTC.

V is TRBV5-6 and J is TRBJ2-3, with D possibly being TRBD2 (6 bases). Germline CDR1 and CDR2: SGHDT and YYEEEE. The CDR3 covers 14 residues. Trimming stripped 4 bases from V and 2 bases from J, with 11 bases between. The CDR3 is CASSLTGLTDTQYF. CDR3 bases: TGTGCCAGCAGCCTCACGGGACTCACAGATACGCAGTATTTT.

The CDR3 DNA sequence: TGTGCCAGCAGCTTAGAGGGGATTAATCAGCCCCAGCATTTT. Translating it yields CASSLEGINQPQHF. This rearrangement joins TRBV5-6 to TRBJ1-5; a possible D gene is TRBD1 (5 bases). V was trimmed by 2 bases and J by 4 bases, leaving 10 bases between them. CDR3 length: 14 residues. Looked up from germline, CDR1 is SGHDT and CDR2 is YYEEEE. The whole variable domain, filled in from reference TRBV5-6 and TRBJ1-5, reads DAGVTQSPTHLIKTRGQQVTLRCSPKSGHDTVSWYQQALGQGPQFIFQYYEEEERQRGNFPDRFSGHQFPNYSSELNVNALLLGDSALYLCASSLEGINQPQHFGDGTRLSIL.

V gene TRBV11-2 combines with J gene TRBJ1-1; D gene unclear. From germline, CDR1 is SGHAT and CDR2 FQNNGV. Trimming took 5 bases from V and 5 from J, leaving 15 bases between them. This CDR3 region has 14 residues. CDR3 amino acids: CASSAHAWGTEAFF. CDR3 bases: TGTGCCAGCAGCGCCCACGCGTGGGGAACTGAAGCTTTCTTT.

The J gene is TRBJ2-7, the V gene TRBV21-1; the table's D call TRBD1 went unverified against the DNA. TRBV21-1 is described as a pseudogene. The CDR3 covers 16 residues. CDR3 in DNA: TGTGCCAGCAGCGATATCAGCAGGGGGCCATCCTACGAGCAGTACTTC. This codes for CASSDISRGPSYEQYF.

The CDR3: CASRQGSEETQYF. The CDR3 DNA reads as TGCGCCAGCAGACAGGGGTCAGAAGAGACCCAGTACTTC. The chain combines TRBV5-1 with TRBJ2-5, with 7 bases identical to TRBD1. CDR3 length: 13 residues. Trimming removed 5 bases from V and 3 bases from J; junction bases left unmatched: 4. From germline, CDR1 is SGHRS and CDR2 YFSETQ.

V gene TRBV30 combines with J gene TRBJ2-1, with 9 bases aligning to TRBD1. CDR3 size: 15 residues. CDR1 GTSNPN and CDR2 SVGIG come from the germline V gene (reference sequence). V lost 3 bases, J lost 2 bases, and 5 bases stayed unmatched. The CDR3 nucleotides read TGTGCCTGGAGCGGACAGGGGAATACCTACAATGAGCAGTTCTTC. Protein sequence: CAWSGQGNTYNEQFF.

DNA for the CDR3: TGTGCCAGCAGCAAAGATGGCCGAGCTGGAAACACCATATATTTT. It translates to CASSKDGRAGNTIYF. The rearrangement links TRBV21-1 to TRBJ1-3. TRBV21-1 is an annotated pseudogene. The CDR3 covers 15 residues.

This chain joins TRBV7-9 and TRBJ2-2; weak D call: TRBD1 (5 bases). Germline loops: CDR1 SEHNR, CDR2 FQNEAQ (reference sequence). The CDR3 totals 14 residues. V was trimmed by 3 bases and J by 6 bases, leaving 11 bases between them. The CDR3 sequence is CASSLTDGAGELFF. CDR3 DNA: TGTGCCAGCAGCTTGACAGACGGCGCCGGGGAGCTGTTTTTT.

The V and J genes are TRBV15 and TRBJ1-4; D is ambiguous. Germline loops: CDR1 LNHNV, CDR2 YYDKDF (reference sequence). The V gene lost 5 bases and the J gene lost 1 base, with 14 bases spanning the gap. This CDR3 contains 16 residues. CDR3 bases: TGTGCCACCAGCCCCTTAGGGTTTGGAACTAATGAAAAACTGTTTTTT. Translating gives CATSPLGFGTNEKLFF.

The V call is TRBV18, the J call TRBJ1-6, with unresolved D. Trimming pared 5 bases from V and 6 bases from J, leaving 11 bases between. This CDR3 region has 14 residues. Per germline, CDR1 KGHSH and CDR2 LQKENI. In DNA form, the CDR3 reads TGTGCCAGCTCAACCCGACAAATTAATTCACCCCTCCACTTT. Encoded protein: CASSTRQINSPLHF.